The TCR beta chain under discussion was sequenced for a study of OX40 agonist ivuxolimab in advanced cancers. Sequencing used immunoSEQ multiplex PCR; TCRdb keeps in-frame clones, though not all of them. The profile shows around 45,000 clones, roughly 88% of them singletons. The germline V gene has CDR1 SGHDT and CDR2 YYEEEE. The trim removed 5 bases at V and 6 bases at J, leaving 8 bases unmatched. This CDR3 has 15 amino acids. V is TRBV5-6 and J is TRBJ2-3; 11 bases fit TRBD2. The material sequenced was CD4+ or CD8+ T cells sorted from blood, taken in a trial of the OX40 agonist ivuxolimab. This TCR derives from an adult with an advanced solid tumor such as melanoma, head and neck, liver or kidney cancer. The CDR3 here is CASRPGLAGGDTQYF. CDR3 DNA: TGTGCCAGCAGGCCCGGACTAGCGGGCGGGGATACGCAGTATTTT.